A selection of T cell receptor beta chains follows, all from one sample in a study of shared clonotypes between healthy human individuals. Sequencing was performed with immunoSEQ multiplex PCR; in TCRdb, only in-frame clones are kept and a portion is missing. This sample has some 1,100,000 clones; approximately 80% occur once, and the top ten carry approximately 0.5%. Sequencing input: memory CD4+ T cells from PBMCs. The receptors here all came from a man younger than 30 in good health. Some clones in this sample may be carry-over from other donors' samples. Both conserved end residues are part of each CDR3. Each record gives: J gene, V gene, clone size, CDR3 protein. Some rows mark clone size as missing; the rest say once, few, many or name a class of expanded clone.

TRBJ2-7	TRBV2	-	CASSGPLASIYEQYF
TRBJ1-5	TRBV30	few	CAWSETVTNQPQHF
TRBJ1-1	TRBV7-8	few	CASSRNTGVDTEAFF
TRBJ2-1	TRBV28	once	CASRLNPGGLGPSNEQFF
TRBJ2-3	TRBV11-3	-	CASSLGQGATDTQYF
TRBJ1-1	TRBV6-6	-	CASRPDLSERAFF
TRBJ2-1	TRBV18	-	CASSPPLAGEREQFF
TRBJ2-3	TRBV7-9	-	CASSLSGSATDTQYF
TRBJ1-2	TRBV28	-	CASIKRAGANYGYTF
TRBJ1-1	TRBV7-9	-	CASQGAATEAFF
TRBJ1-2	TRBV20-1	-	CSASFNYGYTF
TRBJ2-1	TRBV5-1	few	CASRRTGGTYNEQFF
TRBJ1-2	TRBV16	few	CASSQSSGTPPYGYTF
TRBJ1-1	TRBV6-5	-	CASRKGSPMNTEAFF
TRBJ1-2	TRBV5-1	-	CASSSTFWDREGVTYGYTF
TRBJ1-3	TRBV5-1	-	CASSWAGAGNTIYF
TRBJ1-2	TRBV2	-	CASSVSFGTGGLYGYTF
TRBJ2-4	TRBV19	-	CASQGSGALAKNIQYF
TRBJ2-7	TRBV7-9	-	CASSIPPALSTYEQYF
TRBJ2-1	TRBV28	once	CASSLWLAGSEQFF
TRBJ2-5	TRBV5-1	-	CASSLDGLAGSETQYF
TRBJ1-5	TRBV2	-	CASRGQGAGQPQHF
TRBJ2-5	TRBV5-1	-	CASSHALAGGPETQYF
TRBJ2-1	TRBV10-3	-	CAISESGGVNEQFF